A selection of T cell receptor beta chains follows, all from one sample in a study of blood T cell repertoires in COVID-19. Produced via immunoSEQ multiplex PCR; TCRdb's table is partial and in-frame only. Of 250,000 to 300,000 clones detected, around 90% appear once; the ten largest clones hold about 2.2%. Sequencing was done on a sample of peripheral blood. The receptors were gathered from a woman aged 45-59 years who had recovered from COVID-19. The CDR3 runs from the conserved cysteine through the conserved F or W. The order of the fields is J gene, V gene, CDR3 protein.

>TRBJ1-6|TRBV6-6
CASSWDRALHF
>TRBJ1-2|TRBV5-1
CASSFQDRGHYGYTF
>TRBJ2-2|TRBV7-3
CASSSQGSTGELFF
>TRBJ2-3|TRBV27
CASSSRPLKRTDTQYF
>TRBJ2-3|TRBV5-1
CASSPVASSTATQYF
>TRBJ2-5|TRBV11-1
CASSLVPKETQYF
>TRBJ2-7|TRBV7-8
CASSFGPTTYEQYF
>TRBJ2-3|TRBV27
CASRPGVGTDTQYF
>TRBJ2-7|TRBV4-3
CASSHPGNPNEQYF
>TRBJ1-2|TRBV5-6
CASSPRVGYGYTF
>TRBJ1-4|TRBV7-9
CASSLSGNEKLFF
>TRBJ2-5|TRBV11-2
CASSHSISGGAGQTQYF
>TRBJ2-1|TRBV28
CASSEYRGSSYNEQFF
>TRBJ2-7|TRBV7-9
CASSSPDRVSYEQYF
>TRBJ2-1|TRBV6-4
CASSPRQAYGEQFF
>TRBJ2-7|TRBV7-8
CASSTQDYEQYF
>TRBJ1-2|TRBV18
CASSATGDANYGYTF
>TRBJ1-2|TRBV9
CASSAPVGGSYGYTF
>TRBJ1-4|TRBV11-1
CASSPGHGRTNEKLFF
>TRBJ1-4|TRBV3-1/TRBV3-2
CASRQGPSTNEKLFF
>TRBJ1-5|TRBV19
CASSIMDRGKQPQHF
>TRBJ2-7|TRBV2
CASRDRDRVRHEQYF
>TRBJ1-5|TRBV5-6
CASSLLGQGGSNQPQHF
>TRBJ2-5|TRBV5-6
CASSFRTSTPRETQYF
>TRBJ1-2|TRBV27
CASSPRQVEGYGYTF
>TRBJ1-2|TRBV23-1
CASSVESGYGYTF
>TRBJ1-2|TRBV9
CASSVGGDNYGYTF
>TRBJ1-6|TRBV7-2
CASSLERVSPLHF